The rows below give T cell receptor beta chains drawn from one sample of a study of cytomegalovirus exposure and HLA in healthy donors. Assay used: immunoSEQ multiplex PCR; TCRdb lists only in-frame clones, some missing. Of roughly 120,000 clones listed, about four fifths are singletons. Material for sequencing was PBMCs. Every receptor here comes from a male donor in good health and CMV-seropositive. CDR3s include the opening cysteine and the closing phenylalanine or tryptophan. D genes are given only for firm matches. Part of the rows lack a size; the others show once, few, many or a class for expanded clones.

j_call: TRBJ1-5
v_call: TRBV6-5
clone_size: NA
d_call: NA
cdr3_nt: TGTGCCAGCAGTCAAGGCGGGGATAGCAATCAGCCCCAGCATTTT
cdr3_aa: CASSQGGDSNQPQHF

j_call: TRBJ1-5
v_call: TRBV19
clone_size: few
d_call: NA
cdr3_nt: TGTGCCAGTAGTAGGCAGGAAAGCAATCAGCCCCAGCATTTT
cdr3_aa: CASSRQESNQPQHF

j_call: TRBJ1-2
v_call: TRBV4-1
clone_size: once
d_call: NA
cdr3_nt: TGCGCCAGCAGCCGAGGACAGCTTACTAACTATGGCTACACCTTC
cdr3_aa: CASSRGQLTNYGYTF

j_call: TRBJ2-5
v_call: TRBV6-5
clone_size: NA
d_call: NA
cdr3_nt: TGTGCCAGCAGTTTAGGGGGTGGAATGAAGGAGACCCAGTACTTC
cdr3_aa: CASSLGGGMKETQYF

j_call: TRBJ1-5
v_call: TRBV4-3
clone_size: NA
d_call: NA
cdr3_nt: TGCGCCAGCAGCCAAGATTGGGGACACCAGAATCAGCCCCAGCATTTT
cdr3_aa: CASSQDWGHQNQPQHF

j_call: TRBJ1-4
v_call: TRBV27
clone_size: NA
d_call: NA
cdr3_nt: TGTGCCAGCAGGCGAGGCGTCGACGGGGAAAAACTGTTTTTT
cdr3_aa: CASRRGVDGEKLFF

j_call: TRBJ2-1
v_call: TRBV6-1
clone_size: NA
d_call: TRBD2
cdr3_nt: TGTGCCAGCAGCCTACTAGCGGGAGACTACAATGAGCAGTTCTTC
cdr3_aa: CASSLLAGDYNEQFF

j_call: TRBJ2-2
v_call: TRBV19
clone_size: NA
d_call: NA
cdr3_nt: TGTGCCAGTAGTATCTCCGTAGAAACCGGGGAGCTGTTTTTT
cdr3_aa: CASSISVETGELFF

j_call: TRBJ2-2
v_call: TRBV11-1
clone_size: NA
d_call: NA
cdr3_nt: TGTGCCAGCAGCTGGGCCGTCGAGATGACCGGGGAGCTGTTTTTT
cdr3_aa: CASSWAVEMTGELFF

j_call: TRBJ2-3
v_call: TRBV5-5
clone_size: NA
d_call: NA
cdr3_nt: TGTGCCAGCAGCTTGCCAGGGAAGGATACGCAGTATTTT
cdr3_aa: CASSLPGKDTQYF

j_call: TRBJ2-4
v_call: TRBV6-6
clone_size: NA
d_call: NA
cdr3_nt: TGTGCCAGCAGTTTAGCGGGACAGGCCAAAAACATTCAGTACTTC
cdr3_aa: CASSLAGQAKNIQYF

j_call: TRBJ2-6
v_call: TRBV29-1
clone_size: NA
d_call: NA
cdr3_nt: TGCAGCGTAGAGGGGGCTGGGGCCAACGTCCTGACTTTC
cdr3_aa: CSVEGAGANVLTF

j_call: TRBJ2-1
v_call: TRBV2
clone_size: few
d_call: NA
cdr3_nt: TGTGCCAGCAGTTCGGACAACTACAATGAGCAGTTCTTC
cdr3_aa: CASSSDNYNEQFF

j_call: TRBJ2-5
v_call: TRBV11-1
clone_size: once
d_call: TRBD1
cdr3_nt: TGTGCCAGCAGCAAGGGACAGCAAGAGACCCAGTACTTC
cdr3_aa: CASSKGQQETQYF

j_call: TRBJ2-2
v_call: TRBV27
clone_size: NA
d_call: NA
cdr3_nt: TGTGCCAGCGCGGTTGGGAACACCGGGGAGCTGTTTTTT
cdr3_aa: CASAVGNTGELFF

j_call: TRBJ2-3
v_call: TRBV29-1
clone_size: NA
d_call: TRBD1
cdr3_nt: TGCAGCGTTGGAGACAGGGCCCCAGATACGCAGTATTTT
cdr3_aa: CSVGDRAPDTQYF

j_call: TRBJ2-7
v_call: TRBV28
clone_size: few
d_call: TRBD2
cdr3_nt: TGTGCCGGGAGGACTAGCGGGACCTACGAGCAGTACTTC
cdr3_aa: CAGRTSGTYEQYF

j_call: TRBJ2-3
v_call: TRBV5-1
clone_size: once
d_call: TRBD2
cdr3_nt: TGCGCCAGCAGCCCCGGTCGTCTAGCGGCCACAGATACGCAGTATTTT
cdr3_aa: CASSPGRLAATDTQYF

j_call: TRBJ2-2
v_call: TRBV7-6
clone_size: NA
d_call: NA
cdr3_nt: TGTGCCAGCAGCTTAGAGGCCAGGGTGAACACCGGGGAGCTGTTTTTT
cdr3_aa: CASSLEARVNTGELFF

j_call: TRBJ1-2
v_call: TRBV7-2
clone_size: NA
d_call: TRBD1
cdr3_nt: TGTGCCAGCAATCCCGACAGGGTAGGCGGCTACACCTTC
cdr3_aa: CASNPDRVGGYTF

j_call: TRBJ1-4
v_call: TRBV7-9
clone_size: few
d_call: NA
cdr3_nt: TGTGCCAGCAGCAGATATTGGGCGCCAACTAATGAAAAACTGTTTTTT
cdr3_aa: CASSRYWAPTNEKLFF

j_call: TRBJ2-7
v_call: TRBV28
clone_size: NA
d_call: NA
cdr3_nt: TGTGCCAGCAGCCGGTGGGCGGGGACCTACGAGCAGTACTTC
cdr3_aa: CASSRWAGTYEQYF

j_call: TRBJ1-6
v_call: TRBV27
clone_size: NA
d_call: TRBD1
cdr3_nt: TGTGCCAGCAGTCCACAGGGGGCGAACACCTATAATTCACCCCTCCACTTT
cdr3_aa: CASSPQGANTYNSPLHF

j_call: TRBJ1-1
v_call: TRBV2
clone_size: NA
d_call: NA
cdr3_nt: TGTGCCAGCAGTCCGCGGTTTACCACTGAAGCTTTCTTT
cdr3_aa: CASSPRFTTEAFF

j_call: TRBJ1-1
v_call: TRBV29-1
clone_size: few
d_call: NA
cdr3_nt: TGCAGCGTTGTAGGACAGTACAACACTGAAGCTTTCTTT
cdr3_aa: CSVVGQYNTEAFF

j_call: TRBJ2-1
v_call: TRBV27
clone_size: NA
d_call: TRBD2
cdr3_nt: TGTGCCAGCAGTTTAGCGGGAGGGGGTGAGCAGTTCTTC
cdr3_aa: CASSLAGGGEQFF

j_call: TRBJ2-5
v_call: TRBV7-2
clone_size: few
d_call: NA
cdr3_nt: TGTGCCAGCAGCCCTCCGGGACATACCCAAGAGACCCAGTACTTC
cdr3_aa: CASSPPGHTQETQYF

j_call: TRBJ2-2
v_call: TRBV29-1
clone_size: NA
d_call: NA
cdr3_nt: TGCAGCGTCGGCAGGCGGGACACCGGGGAGCTGTTTTTT
cdr3_aa: CSVGRRDTGELFF

j_call: TRBJ2-5
v_call: TRBV6-6
clone_size: NA
d_call: NA
cdr3_nt: TGTGCCAGCATAGAGACAAGACAGACCCAAGAGACCCAGTACTTC
cdr3_aa: CASIETRQTQETQYF

j_call: TRBJ2-6
v_call: TRBV27
clone_size: NA
d_call: TRBD1
cdr3_nt: TGTGCCAGCAGGATCAGGGGGCCTTTCTCTGGGGCCAACGGCCTGACTTTC
cdr3_aa: CASRIRGPFSGANGLTF

j_call: TRBJ2-7
v_call: TRBV7-9
clone_size: NA
d_call: TRBD1
cdr3_nt: TGTTCCAGCAGCTTAGCTTACAGGGGAGAGCAGTACTTC
cdr3_aa: CSSSLAYRGEQYF

j_call: TRBJ2-3
v_call: TRBV9
clone_size: NA
d_call: NA
cdr3_nt: TGTGCCAGCAGCGTAGGAGTGAATACGAGAACAGATACGCAGTATTTT
cdr3_aa: CASSVGVNTRTDTQYF

j_call: TRBJ2-7
v_call: TRBV16
clone_size: NA
d_call: NA
cdr3_nt: TGTGCCAGCAGCCAATTCGCCAGGGGGGCCTACGAGCAGTACTTC
cdr3_aa: CASSQFARGAYEQYF

j_call: TRBJ2-4
v_call: TRBV29-1
clone_size: NA
d_call: NA
cdr3_nt: TGCAGCGCCTCGGCCAAAAACAGTCAGTACTTC
cdr3_aa: CSASAKNSQYF

j_call: TRBJ2-3
v_call: TRBV6-1
clone_size: few
d_call: TRBD1
cdr3_nt: TGTGCCAGCAGGACAGGGGGCACAGATACGCAGTATTTT
cdr3_aa: CASRTGGTDTQYF

j_call: TRBJ2-3
v_call: TRBV7-3
clone_size: NA
d_call: TRBD1
cdr3_nt: TGTGCCAGCAGCTTAGCGCCCACGGGACAGGGGCCAGATACGCAGTATTTT
cdr3_aa: CASSLAPTGQGPDTQYF

j_call: TRBJ1-6
v_call: TRBV6-5
clone_size: NA
d_call: NA
cdr3_nt: TGTGCCAGCAGTTACGGTTGGGACATTGATTCACCCCTCCACTTT
cdr3_aa: CASSYGWDIDSPLHF

j_call: TRBJ2-3
v_call: TRBV28
clone_size: NA
d_call: TRBD1
cdr3_nt: TGTGCCAGCAGCGATAGGGACAGAAGCACAGATACGCAGTATTTT
cdr3_aa: CASSDRDRSTDTQYF

j_call: TRBJ1-2
v_call: TRBV10-2
clone_size: NA
d_call: NA
cdr3_nt: TGCGCCAGCAAGGACGGGAACCGGCGGGGCTACACCTTC
cdr3_aa: CASKDGNRRGYTF

j_call: TRBJ2-3
v_call: TRBV7-9
clone_size: few
d_call: NA
cdr3_nt: TGTGCCAGCAGCTTAGAGCGGGTGACCACAGATACGCAGTATTTT
cdr3_aa: CASSLERVTTDTQYF

j_call: TRBJ2-2
v_call: TRBV7-3
clone_size: NA
d_call: NA
cdr3_nt: TGTGCCAGCAGCCCGTACAGGGAGACCGGGGAGCTGTTTTTT
cdr3_aa: CASSPYRETGELFF

j_call: TRBJ2-3
v_call: TRBV7-9
clone_size: few
d_call: TRBD2
cdr3_nt: TGTGCCAGCAGCTTCAGGACTAGCGGCACAGATACGCAGTATTTT
cdr3_aa: CASSFRTSGTDTQYF

j_call: TRBJ2-7
v_call: TRBV4-3
clone_size: once
d_call: NA
cdr3_nt: TGCGCCAGCAGCCGTCGACTCGTGCCCGGAGAGAGGTACGAGCAGTACTTC
cdr3_aa: CASSRRLVPGERYEQYF

j_call: TRBJ1-1
v_call: TRBV27
clone_size: once
d_call: TRBD1
cdr3_nt: TGTGCCAGCAGTCCCGACAGGGAAGACGGCACTGAAGCTTTCTTT
cdr3_aa: CASSPDREDGTEAFF

j_call: TRBJ2-7
v_call: TRBV30
clone_size: NA
d_call: NA
cdr3_nt: TGTGCCTGGGACAGGTACTACGAGCAGTACTTC
cdr3_aa: CAWDRYYEQYF

j_call: TRBJ1-1
v_call: TRBV5-5
clone_size: NA
d_call: NA
cdr3_nt: TGTGCCAGCAGCCCCTTCGGGGGAGGGACTGAAGCTTTCTTT
cdr3_aa: CASSPFGGGTEAFF

j_call: TRBJ1-2
v_call: TRBV6-6
clone_size: NA
d_call: TRBD1
cdr3_nt: TGTGCCAGCAGTGGACAGGGCAACTATGGCTACACCTTC
cdr3_aa: CASSGQGNYGYTF

j_call: TRBJ2-6
v_call: TRBV7-8
clone_size: NA
d_call: TRBD2
cdr3_nt: TGTGCCAGCAGCCCATCGACTAGCGGGAGTTACTCTGGGGCCAACGTCCTGACTTTC
cdr3_aa: CASSPSTSGSYSGANVLTF

j_call: TRBJ2-7
v_call: TRBV11-2
clone_size: NA
d_call: TRBD1
cdr3_nt: TGTGCCAGCAGTCGGGACAGGGAGATCTACGAGCAGTACTTC
cdr3_aa: CASSRDREIYEQYF

j_call: TRBJ1-5
v_call: TRBV19
clone_size: NA
d_call: TRBD1
cdr3_nt: TGTGCCAGTAGGACCGGGACAGGGGACAATCAACCCCAGCATTTT
cdr3_aa: CASRTGTGDNQPQHF

j_call: TRBJ2-6
v_call: TRBV27
clone_size: NA
d_call: TRBD2
cdr3_nt: TGTGCCAGCAGTTTATCTAGCGGGGCCAACGGCCTGACTTTC
cdr3_aa: CASSLSSGANGLTF

j_call: TRBJ1-2
v_call: TRBV9
clone_size: NA
d_call: NA
cdr3_nt: TGTGCCAGCAGCGTAGATGGAGGCCCCGGCTATGGCTACACCTTC
cdr3_aa: CASSVDGGPGYGYTF

j_call: TRBJ2-1
v_call: TRBV11-1
clone_size: NA
d_call: NA
cdr3_nt: TGTGCCAGCAGCTTTAGCGGTTCCTACAATGAGCAGTTCTTC
cdr3_aa: CASSFSGSYNEQFF

j_call: TRBJ2-1
v_call: TRBV7-8
clone_size: few
d_call: TRBD2
cdr3_nt: TGTGCCAGCAGATGGACTAGCGGGACGTATGAGCAGTTCTTC
cdr3_aa: CASRWTSGTYEQFF

j_call: TRBJ2-1
v_call: TRBV4-3
clone_size: NA
d_call: TRBD2
cdr3_nt: TGCGCCAGCGGCCAAGTGGCGGGAGAAGGCAATGAGCAGTTCTTC
cdr3_aa: CASGQVAGEGNEQFF